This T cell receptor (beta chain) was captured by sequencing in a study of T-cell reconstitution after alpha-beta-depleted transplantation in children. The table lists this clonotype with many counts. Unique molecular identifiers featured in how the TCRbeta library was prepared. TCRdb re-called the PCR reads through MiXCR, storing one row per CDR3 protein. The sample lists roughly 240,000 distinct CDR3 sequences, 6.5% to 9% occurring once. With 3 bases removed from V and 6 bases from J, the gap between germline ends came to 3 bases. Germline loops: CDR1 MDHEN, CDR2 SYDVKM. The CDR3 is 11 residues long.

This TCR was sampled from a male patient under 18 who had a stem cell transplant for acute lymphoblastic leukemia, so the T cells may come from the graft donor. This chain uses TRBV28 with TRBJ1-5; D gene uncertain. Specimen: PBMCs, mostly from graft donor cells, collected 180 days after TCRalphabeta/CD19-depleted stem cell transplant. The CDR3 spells CASSFSQPQHF. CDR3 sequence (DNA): TGTGCCAGCAGTTTTAGTCAGCCCCAGCATTTT.